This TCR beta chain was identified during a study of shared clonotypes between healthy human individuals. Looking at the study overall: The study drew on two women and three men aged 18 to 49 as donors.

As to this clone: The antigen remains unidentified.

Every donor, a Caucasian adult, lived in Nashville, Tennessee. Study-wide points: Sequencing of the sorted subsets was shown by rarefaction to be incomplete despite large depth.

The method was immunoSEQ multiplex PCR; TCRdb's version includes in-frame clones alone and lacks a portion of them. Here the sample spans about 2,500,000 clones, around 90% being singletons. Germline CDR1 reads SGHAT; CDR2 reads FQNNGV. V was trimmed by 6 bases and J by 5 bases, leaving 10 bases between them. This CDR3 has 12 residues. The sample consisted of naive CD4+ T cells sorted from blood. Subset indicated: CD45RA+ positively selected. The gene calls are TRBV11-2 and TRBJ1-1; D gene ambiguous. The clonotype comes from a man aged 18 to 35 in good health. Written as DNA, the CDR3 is TGTGCCAGCAGTCCTGGACTTACTGAAGCTTTCTTT. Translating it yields CASSPGLTEAFF. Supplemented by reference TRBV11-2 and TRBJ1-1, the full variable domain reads EAGVAQSPRYKIIEKRQSVAFWCNPISGHATLYWYQQILGQGPKLLIQFQNNGVVDDSQLPKDRFSAERLKGVDSTLKIQPAKLEDSAVYLCASSPGLTEAFFGQGTRLTVV.